This TCR beta chain was recovered during a study of CD8 T cells in ankylosing spondylitis (dated by TCRdb to about 2017). Broadly, across the study: To find TCR variants linked to disease, the study profiled T cell receptor beta repertoires in ankylosing spondylitis patients and healthy donors. The whole study cohort included 108 healthy donors and 25 or so ankylosing spondylitis patients. Peripheral blood samples were taken, and synovial fluid was additionally collected from ankylosing spondylitis patients.

The instrument given in TCRdb is Illumina HiSeq 2500. Quantitative 5'-RACE with molecular barcodes was used to prepare TCR beta libraries. Regarding the original processing steps: To identify disease-linked TCR variants, a new computational method was used, one built on a probabilistic model of VDJ rearrangement. TCRdb handled the public reads itself, with Q25 trimming in fastp and clone calling in MiXCR, and kept productive beta chains. Entries that share a CDR3 protein sequence are merged under the most common genes and DNA. TCRdb, rather than the study authors, made the V and J calls. In this sample the table shows more than 250,000 distinct CDR3 sequences, about 9.9% of which occur a single time. Of the sample, roughly a tenth is held by the ten largest clones. V is pared back by 0 bases and J by 7 bases, with 13 bases lying between the germline termini. The germline V gene sets CDR1 to SGHTA and CDR2 to FQGNSA. The CDR3 numbers 15 residues from cysteine through phenylalanine. Only CDR3 DNA remains: 45 bases, in frame from the first base.

Only a few counts were recorded for this clonotype. Its antigen is currently not known. It has no much larger one-base neighbor in the sample; base qualities were not kept. Overall study results and their limits: The disease-linked clones showed a CD8+ phenotype and occurred at relatively low frequencies in peripheral blood. The disease-linked clones were reported as significantly enriched in matched synovial fluid samples from ankylosing spondylitis patients. Some motif variants had previously been reported in the synovial fluid and blood of reactive arthritis patients, which suggests shared mechanisms of disease initiation. A TCR beta motif made up of eight or nine highly homologous amino acid variants appeared to be characteristic of blood from ankylosing spondylitis patients.

The receptor was isolated from a female donor with ankylosing spondylitis or in good health (not recorded which). The chain is made from TRBV7-2 and TRBJ2-1; the D gene lacks a confident call. Sequencing was performed on blood, either unsorted or a sorted T cell fraction (not recorded which). The nucleotide sequence is given as TGTGCCAGCAGCTTAGCGGCCAGGCGCACTAATGAGCAGTTCTTC. It encodes CASSLAARRTNEQFF. Where the CDR3 stops, the reference TRBV7-2 and TRBJ2-1 genes take over; the full variable domain is GAGVSQSPSNKVTEKGKDVELRCDPISGHTALYWYRQSLGQGLEFLIYFQGNSAPDKSGLPSDRFSAERTGGSVSTLTIQRTQQEDSAVYLCASSLAARRTNEQFFGPGTRLTVL.